Listed below are T cell receptor beta chains from one sample, sequenced in a study of T cell responses to AZD1222 COVID-19 vaccine. Libraries were prepared by immunoSEQ multiplex PCR; TCRdb keeps only in-frame clonotypes and omits some of them. The table includes some 130,000 clones, 70% to 90% detected once. The sample was peripheral blood, taken on day 0 of AZD1222 vaccination. The receptors come from an adult in good health. CDR3s include the opening cysteine and the closing phenylalanine or tryptophan. A D gene is named only where the DNA matches it firmly. The size field is filled for only some rows; it gives once, few, many or a size class.

cdr3_nt cdr3_aa j_call v_call clone_size d_call
TGTGCCAGCAGTGAACTGACAGGGAACACCGGGGAGCTGTTTTTT CASSELTGNTGELFF TRBJ2-2 TRBV25-1 once .
TGTGCCAGCAGCGTAGAGGCAGAAAATCAGCCCCAGCATTTT CASSVEAENQPQHF TRBJ1-5 TRBV9 few .
TGTGCCAGCAGCGTAGGGCAGGACAATTCACCCCTCCACTTT CASSVGQDNSPLHF TRBJ1-6 TRBV9 . .
TGTGCCACCAGCAGAGAGAGGGAGGGAGGGGGACCCCAGCATTTT CATSREREGGGPQHF TRBJ1-5 TRBV15 once .
TGTGCCAGTAGTATATTCGCGGCGCAAGTAGCCAAAAACATTCAGTACTTC CASSIFAAQVAKNIQYF TRBJ2-4 TRBV19 . .
TGTGCCTGGAGTGTACCCCGCAGGGGACAAGAGACCCAGTACTTC CAWSVPRRGQETQYF TRBJ2-5 TRBV30 . .
TGTGCCAGCAGTTACTCGATCTTTCCGGCTTTCTTT CASSYSIFPAFF TRBJ1-1 TRBV6-2/TRBV6-3 few .
TGTGCCAGCAGTGCATACAGGGGCGCGGGTAATGAAAAACTGTTTTTT CASSAYRGAGNEKLFF TRBJ1-4 TRBV28 . TRBD1
TGTGCCAGCAGCTCCCGCCCCGTACAGGGGATTAGTGCTGGCTACGAGCAGTACTTC CASSSRPVQGISAGYEQYF TRBJ2-7 TRBV11-2 . TRBD1
TGTGCCAGCAGTCCGGGACAGATTTTTAGCACCTTC CASSPGQIFSTF TRBJ1-2 TRBV28 . TRBD1
TGTGCCAGCAGCTTAGGGCCCCCATCCATCCTTTCTGGGGCCAACGTCCTGACTTTC CASSLGPPSILSGANVLTF TRBJ2-6 TRBV7-2 . .
TGTGCCAGCAGCTTAGGCAGACACAATGAGCAGTTCTTC CASSLGRHNEQFF TRBJ2-1 TRBV11-3 . .
TGTGCCAGCAGTGAAAGGGCACAAGGGACTAGCGGGAGCGAGACGCAGTATTTT CASSERAQGTSGSETQYF TRBJ2-3 TRBV2 . TRBD2
TGTGCCATCAGCCAGGGGGCACGTCGCTACGAGCAGTACTTC CAISQGARRYEQYF TRBJ2-7 TRBV10-3 . TRBD1
TGTGCCAGCAGCGGATGGAACAGGGCCCTGAACTATGGCTACACCTTC CASSGWNRALNYGYTF TRBJ1-2 TRBV9 . .
TGTGCCACCAGTGACCCCAGGGGAGGTGGCACTGAAGCTTTCTTT CATSDPRGGGTEAFF TRBJ1-1 TRBV24-1 . .
TGTGCCAGTAGTTCCCACCGACAGGGTACCCCCTACGAGCAGTACTTC CASSSHRQGTPYEQYF TRBJ2-7 TRBV19 . TRBD1
TGTGCCAGCAGCGCACTAGCGGGAGGGAACTATGGCTACACCTTC CASSALAGGNYGYTF TRBJ1-2 TRBV7-9 . .
TGTGCCAGTAGTATGGGGGTAGGAAACATTCAGTACTTC CASSMGVGNIQYF TRBJ2-4 TRBV19 few .
TGTGCCAGCAGCATCACAGGGGTTTTATTTTCACCCCTCCACTTT CASSITGVLFSPLHF TRBJ1-6 TRBV27 . TRBD1
TGTGCCAGCAGCCGGACCGGCTATGGCTACACCTTC CASSRTGYGYTF TRBJ1-2 TRBV7-9 . .
TGTGCCAGCAGCTTAGCGGGACAGGCCTATAATTCACCCCTCCACTTT CASSLAGQAYNSPLHF TRBJ1-6 TRBV7-8 once TRBD1
TGTGCCAGCACGGTCGGAGCAGGAGCAATGAACACTGAAGCTTTCTTT CASTVGAGAMNTEAFF TRBJ1-1 TRBV28 . .
TGTGCCAGCAGTTACTCCCTACGGCGAAGAGGGGAAAAACTGTTTTTT CASSYSLRRRGEKLFF TRBJ1-4 TRBV6-5 . .
TGTGCCAGCGGGTCCAGGGAAGGGCCAGAGCGTGAGACCCAGTACTTC CASGSREGPERETQYF TRBJ2-5 TRBV5-4 . .
TGTGCCACCAGTGAGGGACGGGGGGGATATGGCTACACCTTC CATSEGRGGYGYTF TRBJ1-2 TRBV24-1 . .
TGTGCCAGCAGCCATGACGGACTAGCGGAGAGGCGTCCCTACGAGCAGTACTTC CASSHDGLAERRPYEQYF TRBJ2-7 TRBV3-1/TRBV3-2 . TRBD2
TGTGCCAGCAGTTTAGACAGCGGGGGCAATCAGCCCCAGCATTTT CASSLDSGGNQPQHF TRBJ1-5 TRBV7-2 . .
TGTGCCAGCTCATTCGACAGACCCACAGATACGCAGTATTTT CASSFDRPTDTQYF TRBJ2-3 TRBV18 . .
TGTGCCAGCAGTGAGCAAGGGCTTCGATATTCACCCCTCCACTTT CASSEQGLRYSPLHF TRBJ1-6 TRBV25-1 . .
TGTGCCAGCAGTTCATATCGGGACAGGGGGACGTACTTC CASSSYRDRGTYF TRBJ2-7 TRBV27 many TRBD1
TGCGCCAGCAGCCAAGATCAGGGGGCGAGCAATCAGCCCCAGCATTTT CASSQDQGASNQPQHF TRBJ1-5 TRBV4-3 . TRBD1
TGTGCCAGCAGACTCGACAGGGGTGGAAACACCATATATTTT CASRLDRGGNTIYF TRBJ1-3 TRBV2 . TRBD1
TGTGCCAGCAGCTTAGAAGGAAGGCTGGCAGATACGCAGTATTTT CASSLEGRLADTQYF TRBJ2-3 TRBV7-3 . .
TGTGCCAGCAGTTCTGGGATAAACTCCTACGAGCAGTACTTC CASSSGINSYEQYF TRBJ2-7 TRBV27 . .
TGTGCCACCGGGGGGAGGAATGAGCAGTTCTTC CATGGRNEQFF TRBJ2-1 TRBV6-5 . TRBD2
TGTGCCAGCAGTTTAAGTGTCGGGTCCGGGGAGCTGTTTTTT CASSLSVGSGELFF TRBJ2-2 TRBV27 . .
TGTGCCAGCATCCCACAGGGGGGCTCCTACGAGCAGTACTTC CASIPQGGSYEQYF TRBJ2-7 TRBV28 . TRBD1
TGTGCCAGCAGCTTAGGTGGGAGGGCCAAGGATACGCAGTATTTT CASSLGGRAKDTQYF TRBJ2-3 TRBV7-8 . TRBD2
TGTGCCAGCAGCTTACGGGGCACTGAAGCTTTCTTT CASSLRGTEAFF TRBJ1-1 TRBV7-6 . .
TGTGCCAGCTCCGAGCGGAGGTCAGGTGAAAAACTGTTTTTT CASSERRSGEKLFF TRBJ1-4 TRBV18 . .
TGTGCTAGTGGTTTGCTGGACTTTCCCTACGAGCAGTACTTC CASGLLDFPYEQYF TRBJ2-7 TRBV12-5 many .
TGCAGCGTTGAATGGGGCTCTGGAAACACCATATATTTT CSVEWGSGNTIYF TRBJ1-3 TRBV29-1 once .
TGTGCCAGCAGCCAAGCGCCTTGGGGTTACAGTGGCTACACCTTC CASSQAPWGYSGYTF TRBJ1-2 TRBV3-1/TRBV3-2 . .
TGTGCCAGCAGTTTTTCCGGGGGGCAGCATGAAAAACTGTTTTTT CASSFSGGQHEKLFF TRBJ1-4 TRBV28 . .
TGTGCCAGCAGTTCGACACCAGATGGCTACACCTTC CASSSTPDGYTF TRBJ1-2 TRBV12-3/TRBV12-4 once .
TGTGCCAGCAGTGAAAAACTAGCGGGAGCTCGAATCTACGAGCAGTACTTC CASSEKLAGARIYEQYF TRBJ2-7 TRBV2 . TRBD2
TGTGCCAGCAGCCCGAGGGGAGGGTCGGGCACCGGGGAGCTGTTTTTT CASSPRGGSGTGELFF TRBJ2-2 TRBV7-6 . TRBD2
TGTGCCAGCAGTGGTCGGGACAGGACCATAGACGAGCAGTACTTC CASSGRDRTIDEQYF TRBJ2-7 TRBV6-6 . TRBD1
TGTGCCAGCAGCCGCGGACTAGCGGGAGGCCCGGATACGCAGTATTTT CASSRGLAGGPDTQYF TRBJ2-3 TRBV11-2 . TRBD2
TGCGCCAGCAGCTTGACTGGGAATGAAAAACTGTTTTTT CASSLTGNEKLFF TRBJ1-4 TRBV5-1 . .
TGTGCCAGTAGCCGGACTGCTCGCGGAGACGGAATCTACGAGCAGTACTTC CASSRTARGDGIYEQYF TRBJ2-7 TRBV19 . .
TGTGCCAGCAGCGAAACAGGGTTGGGAGCTAATGAAAAACTGTTTTTT CASSETGLGANEKLFF TRBJ1-4 TRBV5-6 . .
TGCGCCAGCAGCCAAGCTACAGGGGTGAATTCACCCCTCCACTTT CASSQATGVNSPLHF TRBJ1-6 TRBV4-3 . TRBD1
TGTGCCTGGAGGATAGCGGGAGGGCCGGATACGCAGTATTTT CAWRIAGGPDTQYF TRBJ2-3 TRBV30 . TRBD2